The 18 T cell receptor beta chains given below trace back to one sample, sequenced in a study of early T cells in non-severe SARS-CoV-2 infection. TCRdb reprocessed the 5' RACE reads with MiXCR, giving one entry per CDR3 protein. The repertoire includes tens of thousands of distinct CDR3 sequences, 9.5% to 15% of them detected once, and less than 1.5% sits in the top ten. The sample was whole blood. The receptors derive from an adult who was a healthcare worker with PCR-confirmed SARS-CoV-2 infection or an uninfected control (not recorded which).

This clonotype was seen more than once but under ten times. This sequence joins TRBV7-6 and TRBJ1-2, with 7 bases identical to TRBD1. J gave up 7 bases and V 5 bases, and 7 bases lay outside the gene matches. The CDR3 runs to 13 residues. Looked up from germline, CDR1 is SGHVS and CDR2 is FNYEAQ. The CDR3 DNA reads TGTGCCAGCAGCGCACAGGGGCTAGTTGGCTACACCTTC. Encoded protein: CASSAQGLVGYTF.

V gene TRBV15 combines with J gene TRBJ2-4; 7 nucleotides line up with TRBD2. V was pared by 1 base and J by 6 bases, with 6 bases of the junction left unmatched. Germline CDR1 and CDR2: LNHNV and YYDKDF (reference sequence). CDR3 size: 15 residues. The CDR3 coding sequence is TGTGCCACCAGCAGAGCTTGGCGGGAGAGAAACATTCAGTACTTC. Translated, it gives CATSRAWRERNIQYF. Filled out from reference TRBV15 and TRBJ2-4, the complete variable domain reads DAMVIQNPRYQVTQFGKPVTLSCSQTLNHNVMYWYQQKSSQAPKLLFHYYDKDFNNEADTPDNFQSRRPNTSFCFLDIRSPGLGDTAMYLCATSRAWRERNIQYFGAGTRLSVL.

The chain has TRBV18 and TRBJ1-1, with D possibly TRBD1 on 6 matching bases. The CDR3 runs 15 residues. Germline V gene lookup returns CDR1 KGHSH and CDR2 LQKENI. V was clipped by 6 bases and J by 2 bases, with 16 bases between them. CDR3 amino acids: CASSPYKGGNTEAFF. The CDR3 DNA is TGTGCCAGCTCCCCTTATAAAGGGGGAAACACTGAAGCTTTCTTT.

In this sample, this clonotype turned up a few times. This chain links TRBV7-2 with TRBJ2-1, with TRBD2 matching over 8 bases. CDR1 is SGHTA and CDR2 is FQGNSA in the germline V gene. Unmatched junction bases numbered 15, after V lost 5 bases and J lost 9 bases. This CDR3 region has 16 residues. The chain's CDR3 is CASSETGTRNLAEQFF. The CDR3 region has the DNA TGTGCCAGCAGCGAGACCGGGACTAGGAATCTCGCTGAGCAGTTCTTC.

The sample holds many counts of this clonotype. The chain has TRBV5-4 and TRBJ2-5; 9 bases line up with TRBD1. The CDR3 totals 14 residues. Trimming at V came to 4 bases and at J to 1 base, leaving 2 bases not matched to a gene. Germline V gene data show CDR1 as SGHNT and CDR2 as YYREEE (reference sequence). The DNA for the CDR3 is TGTGCCAGCAGCCCGACAGGGGGCCAAGAGACCCAGTACTTC. This translates into CASSPTGGQETQYF. The entire variable domain, with the rest obtained from reference TRBV5-4 and TRBJ2-5, is as follows: ETGVTQSPTHLIKTRGQQVTLRCSSQSGHNTVSWYQQALGQGPQFIFQYYREEENGRGNFPPRFSGLQFPNYSSELNVNALELDDSALYLCASSPTGGQETQYFGPGTRLLVL.

This chain connects TRBV13 to TRBJ2-5, with a weak D call TRBD1 (6 bases). Germline values: CDR1 PRHDT, CDR2 FYEKMQ (reference sequence). Trimming took off 4 bases at V and 7 bases at J, with 13 bases between the two ends. The CDR3 is 13 amino acids. The CDR3 DNA sequence: TGTGCCAGCAGCTGGGACAAAGTGGGGACCCAGTACTTC. Translating gives CASSWDKVGTQYF.

The table lists this clonotype with a few counts. This rearrangement joins TRBV27 to TRBJ2-1; 10 nucleotides line up with TRBD1. The germline gives CDR1 MNHEY, CDR2 SMNVEV (reference sequence). Trimming at V came to 6 bases and at J to 8 bases, leaving 13 bases not matched to a gene. The CDR3 loop spans 16 amino acids. Written as DNA, the CDR3 is TGTGCCAGCAGCTTGGCCCAGGGACAGGGGTTCTATGAGCAGTTCTTC. Its translation is CASSLAQGQGFYEQFF.

This clonotype was seen a few times. V usage is TRBV27 and J usage is TRBJ2-3, with a weak D call TRBD1 (8 bases). Germline V gene data show CDR1 as MNHEY and CDR2 as SMNVEV (reference sequence). Trimming stripped 5 bases from V and 2 bases from J, with 29 bases between. The CDR3 runs 20 residues. The CDR3 coding sequence is TGTGCCAGCAGTCAAAGGGACAGGAGGAGGTCGGGGGGAAACACAGATACGCAGTATTTT. Translation: CASSQRDRRRSGGNTDTQYF.

The rearrangement uses TRBV11-2 and TRBJ2-5; 11 bases fit TRBD2. Germline-derived CDR1 and CDR2 are SGHAT and FQNNGV. This CDR3 is 16 amino acids long. V lost 5 bases to trimming and J lost 0 bases; unmatched junction nucleotides: 5. The CDR3 spells CASSLLAGGHQETQYF. The DNA of the CDR3 is TGTGCCAGCAGCCTATTAGCGGGGGGGCACCAAGAGACCCAGTACTTC.

This clonotype was seen ten or more times. The chain has TRBV9 and TRBJ2-3; D ambiguous. The CDR3 covers 16 residues. The V gene's germline CDR1 is SGDLS and CDR2 YYNGEE. V gave up 3 bases and J gave up 0 bases, with 14 bases separating them. For the CDR3, the DNA is TGTGCCAGCAGCGACCTTCTCTATAGTAGCACAGATACGCAGTATTTT. Translated: CASSDLLYSSTDTQYF.

In this sample, this clonotype turned up a few times. The V gene is TRBV20-1, the J gene TRBJ2-7; perhaps TRBD1 as D (5 bases). The germline gives CDR1 DFQATT, CDR2 SNEGSKA (reference sequence). This CDR3 is 15 amino acids long. Trimming removed 1 base from V and 2 bases from J, with 15 bases in between. The CDR3 spells CSARGTDGQAYEQYF. In nucleotides, the CDR3 is TGCAGTGCTAGAGGTACGGACGGACAAGCCTACGAGCAGTACTTC.

Many counts were recorded for this clonotype. The rearrangement uses TRBV20-1 and TRBJ2-5; 8 nucleotides line up with TRBD1. This CDR3 contains 14 residues. With V trimmed by 6 bases and J by 3 bases, 9 bases remained unmatched. Germline V gene data show CDR1 as DFQATT and CDR2 as SNEGSKA (reference sequence). CDR3 coding DNA: TGCAGTGCGCCAGGGGGCAGCTTCAAAGAGACCCAGTACTTC. Translated: CSAPGGSFKETQYF.

This chain connects TRBV28 to TRBJ2-2; TRBD1 or TRBD2 may be the D gene (6 bases each). Germline assignment: CDR1 MDHEN and CDR2 SYDVKM. Between the trimmed V and J ends, which lost 2 bases and 4 bases, there was a span of 17 bases. The CDR3 has 17 amino acids. The DNA of the CDR3 is TGTGCCAGCAGTTTACTAGGGGGGTTGGTGGCCACCGGGGAGCTGTTTTTT. Translated, it gives CASSLLGGLVATGELFF.

At least ten counts were recorded for this clonotype. This chain links TRBV7-9 with TRBJ2-5, with TRBD1 matching 7 bases. Germline V CDR1 and CDR2: SEHNR, FQNEAQ (reference sequence). The CDR3 length is 14 residues. V shed 8 bases and J 4 bases; nucleotides not matched to a gene: 10. For the CDR3, the DNA is TGTGCCAGCGCCCTAGGGACAGCGTCAGAGACCCAGTACTTC. Its protein product is CASALGTASETQYF.

This clonotype was counted at least ten times. In DNA, the CDR3 is TGTGCCAGCAGCTCGGTGAGGGGCGCTGGGAACACTGAAGCTTTCTTT. As protein: CASSSVRGAGNTEAFF. The chain is built from TRBV11-2 and TRBJ1-1, with D possibly TRBD1 on 5 matching bases. Germline V gene data show CDR1 as SGHAT and CDR2 as FQNNGV. With 4 bases removed from V and 1 base from J, the gap between germline ends came to 16 bases. The CDR3 consists of 16 residues.

This clonotype was observed at least ten times. The chain recombines TRBV5-4 with TRBJ2-7; 13 bases agree with TRBD2. Germline V gives CDR1 SGHNT, CDR2 YYREEE (reference sequence). The junction had 6 bases not matched to a gene; V was cut back by 4 bases and J by 2 bases. This CDR3 contains 16 residues. The CDR3 DNA sequence: TGTGCCAGCAGCAAAGGGACTAGCGGGACCCCCTACGAGCAGTACTTC. This encodes CASSKGTSGTPYEQYF.

This sequence joins TRBV7-9 and TRBJ2-5; tentatively, D is TRBD1 or TRBD2 (5 bases each). Germline V CDR1 and CDR2: SEHNR, FQNEAQ (reference sequence). This CDR3 contains 14 residues. Trimming pared 1 base from V and 4 bases from J, leaving 10 bases between. CDR3 nucleotides: TGTGCCAGCAGCTTAGGGTCAGGGAGAGAGACCCAGTACTTC. Its protein is CASSLGSGRETQYF.

This clonotype has at least ten counts. This sequence joins TRBV5-1 and TRBJ2-1; D unresolved. V lost 0 bases, J lost 6 bases, and 10 bases lay in between. The V gene's germline CDR1 is SGHRS and CDR2 YFSETQ. CDR3 length: 14 residues. CDR3 coding DNA: TGCGCCAGCAGCTTGGTCGAAAATCGCAATGAGCAGTTCTTC. Amino acid sequence: CASSLVENRNEQFF.